This TCR beta chain is from a study of blood T cell repertoires in COVID-19. Clones were sequenced by immunoSEQ multiplex PCR, and TCRdb holds only the in-frame ones, with some missing. The table lists more than 150,000 clones, roughly 80% of them singletons. This receptor was identified in a man aged 45-65 years who had recovered from COVID-19. Specimen: peripheral blood.

In DNA, the CDR3 is TGTGCCAGCTCTCCGGGACAGGGCTTCGATGAGCAGTTCTTC. Its protein is CASSPGQGFDEQFF. The gene calls are TRBV18 and TRBJ2-1, with 9 bases matching TRBD1. CDR1 and CDR2 from the germline V gene are KGHSH and LQKENI. This CDR3 region has 14 residues. The J segment lost 8 bases and the V segment lost 6 bases, leaving 8 bases of the junction unmatched.